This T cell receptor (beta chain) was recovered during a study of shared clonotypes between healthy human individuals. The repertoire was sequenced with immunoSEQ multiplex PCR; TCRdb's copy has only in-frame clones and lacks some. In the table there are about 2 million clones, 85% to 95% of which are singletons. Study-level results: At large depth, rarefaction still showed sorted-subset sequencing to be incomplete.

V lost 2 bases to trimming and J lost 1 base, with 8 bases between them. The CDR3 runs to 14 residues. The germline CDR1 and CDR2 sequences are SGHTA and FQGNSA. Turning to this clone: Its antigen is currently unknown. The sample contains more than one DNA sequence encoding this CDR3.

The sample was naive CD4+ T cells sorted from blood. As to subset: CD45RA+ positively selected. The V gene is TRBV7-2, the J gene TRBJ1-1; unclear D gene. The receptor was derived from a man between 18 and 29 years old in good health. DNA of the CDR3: TGTGCCAGCAGCTTATACGGCCCGAACACTGAAGCTTTCTTT. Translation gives CASSLYGPNTEAFF.